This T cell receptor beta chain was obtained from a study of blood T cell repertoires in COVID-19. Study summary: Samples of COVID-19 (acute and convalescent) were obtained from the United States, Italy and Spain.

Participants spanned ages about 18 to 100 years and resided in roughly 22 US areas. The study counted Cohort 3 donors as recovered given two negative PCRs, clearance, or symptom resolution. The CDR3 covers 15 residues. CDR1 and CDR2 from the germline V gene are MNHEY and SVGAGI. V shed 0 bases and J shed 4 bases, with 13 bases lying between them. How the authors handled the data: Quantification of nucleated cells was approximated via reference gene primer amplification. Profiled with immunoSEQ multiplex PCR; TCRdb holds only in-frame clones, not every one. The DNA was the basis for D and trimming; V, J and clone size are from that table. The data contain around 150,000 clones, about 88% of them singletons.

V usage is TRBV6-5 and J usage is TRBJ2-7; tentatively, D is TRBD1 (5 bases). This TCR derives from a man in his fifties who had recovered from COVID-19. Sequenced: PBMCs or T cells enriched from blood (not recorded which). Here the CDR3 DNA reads TGTGCCAGCAGTTACTCGGTGCAGGGATCGTACGAGCAGTACTTC. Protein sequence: CASSYSVQGSYEQYF.